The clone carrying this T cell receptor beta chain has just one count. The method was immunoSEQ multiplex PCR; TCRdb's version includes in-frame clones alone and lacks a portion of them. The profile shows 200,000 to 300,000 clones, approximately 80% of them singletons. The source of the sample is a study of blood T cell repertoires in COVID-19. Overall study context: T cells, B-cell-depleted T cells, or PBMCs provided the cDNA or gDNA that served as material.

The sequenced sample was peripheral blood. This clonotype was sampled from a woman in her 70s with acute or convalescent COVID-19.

The CDR3 loop reads CASSQVGPISGNTIYF. The CDR3 DNA sequence: TGCGCCAGCAGCCAAGTGGGGCCCATCTCTGGAAACACCATATATTTT. The chain links TRBV4-1 to TRBJ1-3, with D perhaps TRBD1 (5 bases). The V gene lost 1 base and the J gene lost 0 bases, with 10 bases spanning the gap. The CDR3 length is 16 residues. The germline V gene encodes CDR1 MGHRA and CDR2 YSYEKL.